Detailed here is one TCR beta chain. Its recognized antigen is unknown. No much larger clone is present one base from it, and per-base qualities are unavailable. The High Capacity cDNA Reverse Transcription Kit was used to reverse transcribe all of the isolated RNA, meaning that expressed TCRB transcripts were what got sequenced. Naive, central memory and regulatory T cell samples underwent deep immunoSEQ sequencing, averaging around 3.9 million total reads per sample. After sorted cells were lysed in RLT buffer, RNA was extracted with DNase-treated RNeasy Micro or Mini kits, with the choice depending on cell number. To prevent cross-contamination, every cell subset was processed on its own, while patient and healthy donor samples were processed together. TCRB sequences were amplified from cDNA with the immunoSEQ multiplex PCR, producing 87-bp fragments spanning the CDR3 region. Amplicons were sequenced on the Illumina HiSeq platform. The original pipeline was this. Synthetic template baselines were used to correct PCR bias computationally, reads within Hamming distance 2 were collapsed, and singletons that could not be merged were discarded. Reads were aligned against IMGT to assign V, D and J genes, CDR3 length and insertions or deletions at six rearrangement sites. Within each subset, clonotype counts were normalized to sorted cell number, after which true diversity and Gini coefficients were computed with the tcR R package. Repertoire sharing was quantified using the overlap coefficient calculated on TCRB nucleotide sequences. Out-of-frame TCRB sequences from naive cells were analyzed as a proxy for the pre-selection repertoire. Drawn from immuneACCESS, this table holds only the in-frame rearrangements with V and J called that TCRdb kept. Clones are partly lost; checked studies trace under half to an unresolved V gene and leave the rest unexplained. That table supplies the V and J calls and clone size; D and trimming were determined from the DNA. The sample records 900,000 or so clones, roughly a sixth of which are singletons. Jointly, the top ten make up about 0.02% of the sample.

This entry is derived from a study of beta chain features in type 1 diabetes listed by TCRdb under 2018. Background for the entire study: Patients and healthy donors did not differ in mean age, gender distribution, total cell number or subset yield. A total of about 100,000,000 sorted cells were examined across all samples, and RNA yield correlated strongly with the number of cells per subset. The study compared the TCRB repertoires of sorted circulating CD4+ T cell subsets in recently diagnosed type 1 diabetes patients with those in matched healthy donors. Whereas all 30 or so donors provided naive and central memory subsets, regulatory and stem cell-like memory subsets were isolated from just 8 patients and roughly eight healthy donors.

Each donor gave one peripheral blood draw, averaging about 120 mL, which was collected into heparinised tubes. Naive, central memory, regulatory and stem cell-like memory CD4+ T cells were sorted on a BD FACSAria II using a panel including CD45RO, CCR7, CD25, CD127, CD95 and CD27. Purity was above 95% for every sorted population. Right away, PBMCs were isolated by Lymphoprep density gradient centrifugation and were stained directly, with no culture step. Samples were stained and sorted in pairs, with one healthy donor and one patient per experiment, so that batch effects were minimized. What the work shows at the level of the full study, not this receptor alone: Sequencing cDNA rather than genomic DNA could over-represent highly expressing activated cells, although activation and CD3 levels did not differ between groups. PCR may preferentially amplify shorter templates, but because patient and control samples were amplified and corrected together, any resulting skew would affect both groups equally. A moderate but significant shortening of TCRB CDR3 length was observed in type 1 diabetes patients in all four CD4+ subsets. Because small numbers of individuals were included in the HLA sub-analyses, any influence of HLA type on TCRB rearrangement was left unresolved. At VDJ recombination sites, type 1 diabetes patients had fewer insertions and more deleted nucleotides, which implies abnormalities in thymic rearrangement. Naive, central memory and regulatory TCRB repertoires appeared to be more alike among patients than among healthy donors.

This clonotype was sampled from a woman aged 18-29 years in good health. The source material was naive CD4+ T cells from blood. The cell subset or site label, read with the paper, signifies: true naive CD4+ T cells.

Here is the DNA: TGTGCCAGCAGTTCTTGGGACGGACCAACAGGGATCACTGAAGCTTTCTTT. The translation is CASSSWDGPTGITEAFF. Recombination connected TRBV28 to TRBJ1-1; 6 matching bases give a weak D call of TRBD1. Cut back by 4 bases and 4 bases, the V and J ends lie 22 bases apart. The CDR3, from cysteine to phenylalanine, totals 17 residues. Only the CDR3 portion is preserved as DNA: 51 bases, with reading frame beginning at the first base. In the germline V gene, CDR1 corresponds to MDHEN and CDR2 to SYDVKM.